This T cell receptor (beta chain) was recovered during a study of graft-versus-host responses after intestinal transplantation. Study-level information: Recipients received multivisceral, liver-intestinal, or isolated intestinal transplants. Anti-thymocyte globulin was used for induction in all recipients, who then took tacrolimus and steroids for approximately 3 years. Study-wide results and limits: GvH clones surfaced in recipient marrow, some emerging earlier in ileum or blood. Early post-transplant HvG declines showed an association with peak circulating GvH clone levels.

Generated by immunoSEQ multiplex PCR, the TCRdb table keeps only in-frame clones and is missing some. The data hold around 100,000 clones, with around nine tenths observed a single time. As regards this clone: Its cognate antigen is unknown.

The V end was cut by 2 bases, the J end by 8 bases, with 18 bases between. The V gene's germline CDR1 is MNHEY and CDR2 SVGAGI. The CDR3 totals 15 residues. The sample was unstimulated CD4+ T cells sorted from spleen or lymph node cells, taken before transplant. The sequence derives from a human donor who was the organ donor for an intestinal transplant. This chain connects TRBV6-5 to TRBJ1-2; D not certain. The CDR3 is CASSYGTSSLRGYTF. As DNA, the CDR3 is TGTGCCAGCAGTTACGGCACCAGTAGCCTCAGGGGCTACACCTTC.